Reported below is one T cell receptor beta chain. Its antigen remains unknown. The data stem from a study of post-analysis software for immune sequencing data. Findings of the study overall: Compared with controls, patients had more of about 5 TRBV segments, including TRBV5-6, TRBV5-1 and TRBV20-1.

This CDR3 spans 14 amino acids. Germline V gene sequence: CDR1 DFQATT, CDR2 SNEGSKA (reference sequence). The V and J ends lost 3 bases and 3 bases, in that order; junction bases with no gene match: 6. Sequencing libraries made from TCR beta cDNA carried unique molecular identifiers. Yield was roughly 0.5 million cDNA molecules from about 0.94 to 9.7 million T cells. Using its own MiXCR run on the PCR reads, TCRdb lists one record per CDR3 protein. Of roughly 410,000 distinct CDR3 sequences listed, approximately 38% were seen once; the top ten hold around an eighth. The TCR sequence derives from a girl under 18 with multiple sclerosis. The V gene is TRBV20-1, the J gene TRBJ1-1; 8 positions agree with TRBD1. The sample comprised blood. The CDR3 nucleotides are TGCAGTGCTAGGGTACAGGGGGGGTACACTGAAGCTTTCTTT. Its protein product is CSARVQGGYTEAFF.